This TCR beta chain was captured by sequencing in a study of blood T cell repertoires in COVID-19. The overall study: Acute-phase and convalescent COVID-19 samples originated in the United States, Italy and Spain. From T cells, B-cell-depleted T cells, or PBMCs came the material, which was cDNA or gDNA.

Authors' processing steps: Nucleated cell number was recorded as an estimate derived from reference gene primer amplification. Method: immunoSEQ multiplex PCR; TCRdb's copy keeps in-frame clones and lacks some. Clone size and the V and J calls come from that table; the DNA yielded D and trimming. The sample contains tens of thousands of clones, roughly nine tenths of which appear only once. This CDR3 spans 14 amino acids. Germline V gene lookup returns CDR1 SGHNT and CDR2 YYREEE (reference sequence). V lost 3 bases, J lost 7 bases, and 17 bases lay in between. This clone has a single count. The TCR comes from a man aged 50-60 years with active COVID-19. Material: peripheral blood. The J gene is TRBJ2-7, the V gene TRBV5-4; D possibly corresponds to TRBD2 (5 bases). The CDR3 here is CASSSSELGWEQYF. The DNA of the CDR3 is TGTGCCAGCAGCTCCTCGGAACTAGGATGGGAGCAGTACTTC.